This passage covers 5 T cell receptor beta chains from one sample sequenced in a study of control samples from healthy donors and cancer patients (dated by TCRdb to the early 2020s). The protocol used for the library was the immunoSEQ multiplex PCR assay. TCRdb's version of the immuneACCESS table is confined to in-frame rearrangements and falls short of the full clone set. An unresolved V gene accounts for under half of the shortfall where checked; the remainder is of unknown origin. This sample has 25,000 to 30,000 clones in its table, and 80% to 90% of those were observed once. In total, the top ten clones hold approximately 1.5% of the sample. Sample: PBMCs. The receptors shown here come from a woman aged 40 to 50 with lung cancer.

V usage is TRBV2 and J usage is TRBJ2-5; TRBD2 matches 9 bases. The CDR3 extends over 13 amino acids. Losses at the gene ends were 7 bases for V and 8 bases for J; bases not matched to a gene: 8. Germline-derived CDR1 and CDR2 are SNHLY and FYNNEI. The CDR3 DNA reads TGTGCCAGCACGTCACTAGCGGGTGCCACCCAGTACTTC. It encodes CASTSLAGATQYF. Filled out from reference TRBV2 and TRBJ2-5, the complete variable domain reads EPEVTQTPSHQVTQMGQEVILRCVPISNHLYFYWYRQILGQKVEFLVSFYNNEISEKSEIFDDQFSVERPDGSNFTLKIRSTKLEDSAMYFCASTSLAGATQYFGPGTRLLVL.

This rearrangement joins TRBV19 to TRBJ1-5; 7 bases match TRBD1. The CDR3 runs 21 residues. J gave up 0 bases and V 7 bases, and 24 bases lay outside the gene matches. CDR1 and CDR2 (germline): LNHDA, SQIVND (reference sequence). CDR3 sequence reads: CASTNPPGTAGGDYSNQPQHF. DNA for the CDR3: TGTGCCAGTACCAACCCTCCAGGGACAGCCGGGGGAGATTATAGCAATCAGCCCCAGCATTTT.

The gene calls are TRBV18 and TRBJ1-1; 10 positions match TRBD1. Looked up from germline, CDR1 is KGHSH and CDR2 is LQKENI. V gave up 5 bases and J gave up 4 bases; unmatched junction bases: 10. The CDR3 is 16 residues long. The CDR3 here is CASSSTGGAWGTEAFF. The CDR3, as DNA: TGTGCCAGCTCATCGACAGGGGGCGCATGGGGCACTGAAGCTTTCTTT.

The J gene is TRBJ2-3, the V gene TRBV7-9; TRBD1 agrees at 9 bases. V was clipped by 5 bases and J by 1 base; unmatched bases: 4. Germline CDR1 SEHNR, CDR2 FQNEAQ (reference sequence). This CDR3 contains 15 residues. The CDR3: CASSRQGGGTDTQYF. The CDR3, as DNA: TGTGCCAGCAGCCGACAGGGGGGGGGCACAGATACGCAGTATTTT.

The chain has TRBV11-3 and TRBJ2-3, with D perhaps matching TRBD2 (6 bases). With 0 bases removed from V and 1 base from J, the gap between germline ends came to 11 bases. The CDR3 covers 16 residues. The germline CDR1 and CDR2 sequences are SGHNT and YENEEA. CDR3 in amino acids: CASSLDQTGGTDTQYF. Here the CDR3 DNA reads TGTGCCAGCAGCTTAGATCAAACGGGGGGCACAGATACGCAGTATTTT.